The rows below give T cell receptor beta chains drawn from one sample of a study of early T cells in non-severe SARS-CoV-2 infection. TCRdb re-analysed the 5' RACE reads in MiXCR, keeping a single row per CDR3 protein. The profile covers roughly 75,000 distinct CDR3 sequences, with about 11% appearing a single time and roughly 4.7% taken by the ten largest. Sequenced material: whole blood. These TCRs come from an adult who was a healthcare worker with PCR-confirmed SARS-CoV-2 infection or an uninfected control (not recorded which). CDR3s include the opening cysteine and the closing phenylalanine or tryptophan. The order of the fields is J gene, clone size, D gene, V gene, CDR3 protein, CDR3 DNA. D genes are given only for firm matches. Size values are once, few and many counts, or a class for expanded clones, and some rows have none.

>TRBJ2-3|many|.|TRBV27
CASSSRPLSGTDTQYF
TGTGCCAGCAGTTCACGACCGTTATCGGGCACAGATACGCAGTATTTT
>TRBJ1-6|few|.|TRBV5-6
CASSLYGAESPLHF
TGTGCCAGCAGCTTGTACGGGGCGGAATCACCCCTCCACTTT
>TRBJ1-4|.|.|TRBV10-3
CAISSEQNEKLFF
TGTGCCATCTCGTCCGAGCAAAATGAAAAACTGTTTTTT
>TRBJ1-4|few|.|TRBV5-1
CASSLYHAGEKLFF
TGCGCCAGCAGCTTGTACCACGCGGGGGAAAAACTGTTTTTT
>TRBJ1-2|few|.|TRBV29-1
CSVQGVNYGYTF
TGCAGCGTTCAAGGAGTAAACTATGGCTACACCTTC
>TRBJ2-5|many|.|TRBV11-2
CASSLAVGIEETQYF
TGTGCCAGCAGCTTAGCGGTCGGCATCGAAGAGACCCAGTACTTC
>TRBJ2-4|few|TRBD2|TRBV10-3
CAISVTSGWDIQYF
TGTGCCATCAGTGTGACTAGCGGGTGGGACATTCAGTACTTC
>TRBJ2-3|few|.|TRBV29-1
CSVGHSRGTQYF
TGCAGCGTGGGACACTCCAGGGGTACGCAGTATTTT
>TRBJ1-5|many|.|TRBV6-2/TRBV6-3
CASSYSLSQRSQPQHF
TGTGCCAGCAGTTACTCTCTCTCTCAGAGGAGTCAGCCCCAGCATTTT
>TRBJ1-2|many|.|TRBV5-5
CASSWDAGPSYGYTF
TGTGCCAGCAGCTGGGACGCCGGGCCTAGCTACGGCTACACCTTC
>TRBJ2-3|many|TRBD2|TRBV19
CAASGVRADTQYF
TGTGCCGCGAGCGGGGTTCGGGCAGATACGCAGTATTTT
>TRBJ2-1|few|TRBD2|TRBV27
CASSSRDTGGNEQFF
TGTGCCAGCAGTTCCCGGGACACGGGAGGGAATGAGCAGTTCTTC
>TRBJ2-5|few|TRBD2|TRBV11-2
CASSSLAGGQETQYF
TGTGCCAGCAGCTCCCTGGCGGGGGGACAAGAGACCCAGTACTTC
>TRBJ2-1|.|.|TRBV29-1
CSVPDFSYNEQFF
TGCAGCGTTCCTGACTTCTCCTACAATGAGCAGTTCTTC
>TRBJ2-3|.|.|TRBV7-3
CASSLAQGRTDTQYF
TGTGCCAGCAGCTTAGCCCAGGGGCGCACAGATACGCAGTATTTT
>TRBJ2-3|.|.|TRBV7-8
CASSWGSSTDTQYF
TGTGCCAGCAGCTGGGGGTCTAGCACAGATACGCAGTATTTT
>TRBJ2-6|few|.|TRBV6-2/TRBV6-3
CASSYSMGAGANVLTF
TGTGCCAGCAGTTACTCGATGGGGGCAGGGGCCAACGTCCTGACTTTC
>TRBJ2-7|.|TRBD1|TRBV12-3/TRBV12-4
CASSYSGTGNYEQYF
TGTGCCAGCAGTTACTCCGGGACAGGGAACTACGAGCAGTACTTC
>TRBJ1-2|many|.|TRBV30
CAWSGRVDYGYTF
TGTGCCTGGAGTGGCAGGGTCGATTATGGCTACACCTTC
>TRBJ2-2|few|.|TRBV5-1
CASSEEEGGELFF
TGCGCCAGCAGCGAAGAGGAGGGCGGGGAGCTGTTTTTT
>TRBJ1-1|.|.|TRBV6-1
CASSERGGNTEAFF
TGTGCCAGCAGTGAAAGGGGAGGGAACACTGAAGCTTTCTTT
>TRBJ2-6|many|.|TRBV5-1
CASKIEGSGANVLTF
TGCGCCAGCAAGATAGAGGGTTCTGGGGCCAACGTCCTGACTTTC
>TRBJ1-6|many|.|TRBV18
CASSPRSAAGENSPLHF
TGTGCCAGCTCACCACGCTCCGCAGCGGGAGAAAATTCACCCCTCCACTTT
>TRBJ2-5|.|.|TRBV6-2/TRBV6-3
CATKKVEVGETQYF
TGTGCCACCAAGAAGGTCGAGGTCGGGGAGACCCAGTACTTC
>TRBJ1-1|many|TRBD1|TRBV30
CAWSVHRGAAFF
TGTGCCTGGAGTGTACACAGGGGGGCCGCTTTCTTT
>TRBJ2-7|many|TRBD1|TRBV6-2/TRBV6-3
CASSRSSGQGFYEQYF
TGTGCCAGCAGTAGATCTAGCGGACAGGGGTTCTACGAGCAGTACTTC
>TRBJ2-7|few|TRBD2|TRBV2
CASSTSGYWYEQYF
TGTGCCAGCAGTACTAGCGGGTATTGGTACGAGCAGTACTTC
>TRBJ2-7|.|TRBD2|TRBV7-9
CATARAGGSSYEQYF
TGTGCCACCGCCCGGGCCGGGGGGAGCTCCTACGAGCAGTACTTC
>TRBJ2-7|few|.|TRBV6-5
CASSKGPSYEQYF
TGTGCCAGCAGCAAAGGACCTTCCTACGAGCAGTACTTC
>TRBJ2-3|.|.|TRBV5-5
CASSLAVTARLSDTQYF
TGTGCCAGCAGCTTGGCGGTGACAGCCCGTTTATCGGATACGCAGTATTTT
>TRBJ2-7|.|.|TRBV27
CASSLSWGTPGHEQYF
TGTGCCAGCAGTTTATCGTGGGGGACACCAGGACACGAGCAGTACTTC
>TRBJ2-1|few|.|TRBV5-6
CASSLDGEFRNNEQFF
TGTGCCAGCAGCTTGGATGGGGAATTCAGGAACAATGAGCAGTTCTTC
>TRBJ1-1|many|.|TRBV4-3
CASSQEDGKNWEAFF
TGCGCCAGCAGCCAAGAAGACGGGAAGAATTGGGAGGCTTTCTTT
>TRBJ2-3|.|TRBD2|TRBV19
CASRIRGGGPDTQYF
TGTGCCAGTAGGATCCGGGGGGGAGGCCCAGATACGCAGTATTTT
>TRBJ1-4|.|.|TRBV20-1
CSAVLSQSEKLFF
TGCAGTGCTGTACTTAGCCAGAGTGAAAAACTGTTTTTT
>TRBJ1-5|many|.|TRBV12-3/TRBV12-4
CASRHRSQPQHF
TGTGCCAGCAGGCACAGGTCCCAGCCCCAGCATTTT
>TRBJ1-2|many|TRBD1|TRBV7-9
CASSPPGQGYGYTF
TGTGCCAGCAGCCCGCCGGGACAGGGGTATGGCTACACCTTC
>TRBJ2-2|.|.|TRBV6-5
CASSYADRSGRELFF
TGTGCCAGCAGTTACGCTGACAGGAGTGGAAGGGAGCTGTTTTTT
>TRBJ1-3|.|.|TRBV12-3/TRBV12-4
CASSHIGGPNTIYF
TGTGCCAGCAGTCACATCGGGGGGCCGAACACCATATATTTT
>TRBJ1-2|.|.|TRBV2
CASRGEAERYGYTF
TGTGCCAGCAGAGGCGAGGCCGAGCGGTATGGCTACACCTTC
>TRBJ1-1|few|.|TRBV25-1
CASSEYRWGEAFF
TGTGCCAGCAGTGAATATCGGTGGGGGGAAGCTTTCTTT
>TRBJ2-1|medium-sized|.|TRBV20-1
CSAREGSDVEQFF
TGCAGTGCTAGAGAGGGTAGCGACGTCGAGCAGTTCTTC
>TRBJ2-7|once|.|TRBV11-1
CASSPTRYYEQYF
TGTGCCAGCAGTCCCACTAGATACTACGAGCAGTACTTC
>TRBJ1-1|many|.|TRBV5-1
CASREGYTEAFF
TGCGCCAGCAGAGAGGGTTACACTGAAGCTTTCTTT